What follows are 10 T cell receptor beta chains derived from one specimen sequenced in a study of PD-1 blockade in classical Hodgkin lymphoma. Profiling relied on immunoSEQ multiplex PCR, and the TCRdb table lists in-frame clones only, not all of them. The sample records tens of thousands of clones, about 88% being singletons. Exposure to brentuximab vedotin varied, and each patient had relapsed following autologous stem cell transplantation. Here the sequenced sample was peripheral blood mononuclear cells (PBMCs), taken before the second cycle of nivolumab. Receptors were obtained from a human donor with classical Hodgkin lymphoma.

This clone was counted between two and nine times. In nucleotides, the CDR3 is TGTGCCAGCAGTTTAGCCCCCAATCAGCCCCAGCATTTT. Protein: CASSLAPNQPQHF. V and J are TRBV27 and TRBJ1-5; no clear D. The germline gives CDR1 MNHEY, CDR2 SMNVEV (reference sequence). Between the trimmed V and J ends, which lost 2 bases and 3 bases, there was a span of 5 bases. CDR3 length equals 13 residues.

The chain couples TRBV5-1 to TRBJ1-2, with 7 bases matching TRBD1. Per the germline V gene, CDR1 is SGHRS and CDR2 is YFSETQ. V was pared by 5 bases and J by 4 bases, with 11 bases of the junction left unmatched. The CDR3 covers 15 residues. CDR3 loop: CASSPGQTPFYGYTF. The DNA of the CDR3 is TGCGCCAGCAGTCCGGGACAGACTCCTTTCTATGGCTACACCTTC.

The CDR3 region has the DNA TGCGCCAGCAGCCAACAGGGGGCGGAGGACACTGAAGCTTTCTTT. Translating it yields CASSQQGAEDTEAFF. The chain combines TRBV4-1 with TRBJ1-1; 8 bases are a match to TRBD1. Germline V gives CDR1 MGHRA, CDR2 YSYEKL. The ends lost 2 bases at V and 3 bases at J; junction bases unmatched: 5. CDR3 size: 15 residues.

This clone appeared once. This sample also contains other DNA sequences that code for the same CDR3. The CDR3 is CASSLVGGLEAFF. The DNA of the CDR3 is TGTGCCAGCAGCTTAGTAGGGGGACTTGAAGCTTTCTTT. The gene calls are TRBV11-1 and TRBJ1-1; D perhaps matches TRBD1 (6 bases). Trimming cost V 1 base and J 7 bases, with 10 bases left between them. The CDR3 has 13 amino acids. The V gene's germline CDR1 is SGHAT and CDR2 FQDESV (reference sequence).

The genes are TRBV2 and TRBJ2-1, with TRBD2 identical over 10 bases. CDR1 is SNHLY, CDR2 FYNNEI, per germline. CDR3 size: 16 residues. V lost 4 bases and J lost 5; bases outside the gene matches: 8. CDR3 loop: CASSGIAGGLDNEQFF. The CDR3 region has the DNA TGTGCCAGCAGTGGAATAGCGGGAGGACTTGACAATGAGCAGTTCTTC. Full variable domain (missing parts from reference TRBV2 and TRBJ2-1): EPEVTQTPSHQVTQMGQEVILRCVPISNHLYFYWYRQILGQKVEFLVSFYNNEISEKSEIFDDQFSVERPDGSNFTLKIRSTKLEDSAMYFCASSGIAGGLDNEQFFGPGTRLTVL.

This sequence joins TRBV19 and TRBJ2-7; D possibly corresponds to TRBD1 (6 bases). The germline V gene encodes CDR1 LNHDA and CDR2 SQIVND (reference sequence). The CDR3 covers 13 residues. With 5 bases removed from V and 1 base from J, the gap between germline ends came to 9 bases. The CDR3 is CASSAGQSYEQYF. The CDR3 DNA reads as TGTGCCAGTAGTGCCGGACAGTCCTACGAGCAGTACTTC.

The rearrangement joins TRBV27 to TRBJ1-3; 7 nucleotides line up with TRBD1. The CDR3 consists of 15 residues. The germline gives CDR1 MNHEY, CDR2 SMNVEV (reference sequence). Trimming at V came to 6 bases and at J to 4 bases, leaving 9 bases not matched to a gene. For the CDR3, the DNA is TGTGCCAGCAGCAGGGAGGGGGCGAGGGGAAACACCATATATTTT. Its protein product is CASSREGARGNTIYF.

V is TRBV11-2 and J is TRBJ1-2; TRBD1 agrees at 8 bases. This CDR3 region has 14 residues. CDR1 and CDR2 (germline): SGHAT, FQNNGV. V was pared by 4 bases and J by 6 bases, with 7 bases of the junction left unmatched. As DNA, the CDR3 is TGTGCCAGCAGCTCGGGACAGGAATTTAATGGCTACACCTTC. It encodes CASSSGQEFNGYTF.

This clone was seen once. V and J are TRBV5-1 and TRBJ2-1, with 11 bases aligning to TRBD2. The CDR3 spans 15 residues. Unmatched junction bases numbered 8, after V lost 4 bases and J lost 8 bases. Per the germline V gene, CDR1 is SGHRS and CDR2 is YFSETQ. This CDR3 is CASSISSGRRDEQFF. CDR3 coding DNA: TGCGCCAGCAGCATCTCTAGCGGGAGGCGGGATGAGCAGTTCTTC.

The genes are TRBV5-1 and TRBJ1-4; D gene unclear. CDR1 is SGHRS, CDR2 YFSETQ, per germline. CDR3 length: 13 residues. V shed 7 bases and J shed 0 bases, with 7 bases lying between them. Written as DNA, the CDR3 is TGCGCCAGCGCCCCCTCAACTAATGAAAAACTGTTTTTT. It specifies CASAPSTNEKLFF.